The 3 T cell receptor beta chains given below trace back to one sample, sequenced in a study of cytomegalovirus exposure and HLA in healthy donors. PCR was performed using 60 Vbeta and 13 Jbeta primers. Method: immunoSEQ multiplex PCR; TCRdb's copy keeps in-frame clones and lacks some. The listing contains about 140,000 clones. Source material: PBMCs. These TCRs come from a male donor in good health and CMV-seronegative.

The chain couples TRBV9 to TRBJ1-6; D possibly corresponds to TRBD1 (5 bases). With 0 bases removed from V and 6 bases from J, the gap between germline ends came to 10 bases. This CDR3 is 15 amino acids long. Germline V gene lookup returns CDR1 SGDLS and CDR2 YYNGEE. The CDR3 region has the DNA TGTGCCAGCAGCGTAGCGAGGGGAGGTAATTCACCCCTCCACTTT. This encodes CASSVARGGNSPLHF.

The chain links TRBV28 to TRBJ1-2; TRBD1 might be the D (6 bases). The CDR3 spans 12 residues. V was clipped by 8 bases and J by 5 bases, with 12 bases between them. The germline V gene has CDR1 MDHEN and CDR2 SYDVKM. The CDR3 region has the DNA TGTGCCAGCCGCCAGGGGATTTATGGCTACACCTTC. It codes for CASRQGIYGYTF.

The CDR3 reads CASFGGLGNEQFF. CDR3 bases: TGTGCCAGTTTCGGAGGGTTAGGTAATGAGCAGTTCTTC. The chain uses TRBV19 and TRBJ2-1, with D tentatively TRBD2 (6 bases). This CDR3 has 13 amino acids. CDR1 and CDR2 (germline): LNHDA, SQIVND (reference sequence). Deletions cut 8 bases from V and 7 bases from J, with 15 bases between.